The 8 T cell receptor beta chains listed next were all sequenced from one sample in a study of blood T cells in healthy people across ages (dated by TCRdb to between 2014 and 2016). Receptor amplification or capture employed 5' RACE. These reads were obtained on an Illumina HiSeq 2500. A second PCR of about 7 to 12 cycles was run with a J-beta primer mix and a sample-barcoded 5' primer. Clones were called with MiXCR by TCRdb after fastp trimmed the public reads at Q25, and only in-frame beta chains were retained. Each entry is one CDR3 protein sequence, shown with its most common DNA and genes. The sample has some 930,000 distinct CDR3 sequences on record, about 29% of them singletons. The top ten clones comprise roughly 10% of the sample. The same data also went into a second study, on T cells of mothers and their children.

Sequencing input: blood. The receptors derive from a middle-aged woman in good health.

The CDR3 bases are TGTGCCACCAGTGGGGGAGGAACTAGTGACTCCTACAATGAGCAGTTCTTC. This sequence encodes CATSGGGTSDSYNEQFF. V and J are TRBV24-1 and TRBJ2-1, with D maybe TRBD2 (6 bases). Germline V gives CDR1 KGHDR, CDR2 SFDVKD. Between the trimmed V and J ends, which lost 5 bases and 0 bases, there was a span of 16 bases. The CDR3 runs to 17 residues.

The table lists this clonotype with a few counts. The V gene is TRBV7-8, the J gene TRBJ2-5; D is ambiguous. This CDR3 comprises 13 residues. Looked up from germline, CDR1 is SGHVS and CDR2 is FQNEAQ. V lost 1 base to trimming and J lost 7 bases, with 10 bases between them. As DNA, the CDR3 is TGTGCCAGCAGCTTAGTAAGCCCGGGGACCCAGTACTTC. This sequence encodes CASSLVSPGTQYF.

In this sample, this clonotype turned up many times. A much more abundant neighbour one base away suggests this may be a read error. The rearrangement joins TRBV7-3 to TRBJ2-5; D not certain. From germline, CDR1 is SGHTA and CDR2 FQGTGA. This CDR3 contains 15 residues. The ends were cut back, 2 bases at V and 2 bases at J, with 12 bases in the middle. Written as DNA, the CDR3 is TGTGCCAGCAGCTTATTAACCGCCCCTCAAGAGACCCAGTACTTC. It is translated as CASSLLTAPQETQYF. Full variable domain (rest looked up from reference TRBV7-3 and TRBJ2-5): GAGVSQTPSNKVTEKGKYVELRCDPISGHTALYWYRQSLGQGPEFLIYFQGTGAADDSGLPNDRFFAVRPEGSVSTLKIQRTERGDSAVYLCASSLLTAPQETQYFGPGTRLLVL.

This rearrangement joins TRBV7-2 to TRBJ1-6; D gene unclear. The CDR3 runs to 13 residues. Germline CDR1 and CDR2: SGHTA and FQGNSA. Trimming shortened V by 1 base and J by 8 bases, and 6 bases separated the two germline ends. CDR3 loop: CASSLVTDSPLHF. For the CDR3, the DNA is TGTGCCAGCAGCTTAGTAACAGATTCACCCCTCCACTTT.

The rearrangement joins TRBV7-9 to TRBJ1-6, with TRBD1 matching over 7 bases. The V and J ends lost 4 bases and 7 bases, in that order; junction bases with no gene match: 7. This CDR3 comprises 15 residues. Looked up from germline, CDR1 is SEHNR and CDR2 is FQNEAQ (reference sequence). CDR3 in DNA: TGTGCCAGCAGCTCGAAACTACAGGGGAATTCACCCCTCCACTTT. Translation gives CASSSKLQGNSPLHF.

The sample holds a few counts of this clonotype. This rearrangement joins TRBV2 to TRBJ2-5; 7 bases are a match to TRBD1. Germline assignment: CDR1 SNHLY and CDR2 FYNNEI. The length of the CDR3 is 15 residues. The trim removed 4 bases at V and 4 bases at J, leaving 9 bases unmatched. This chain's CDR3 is CASSGRRTGLETQYF. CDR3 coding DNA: TGTGCCAGCAGTGGACGCAGGACAGGCCTAGAGACCCAGTACTTC.

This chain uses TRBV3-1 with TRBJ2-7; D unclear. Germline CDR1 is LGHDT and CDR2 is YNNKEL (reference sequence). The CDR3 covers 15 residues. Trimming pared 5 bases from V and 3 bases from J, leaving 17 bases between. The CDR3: CASSKSGPIRYEQYF. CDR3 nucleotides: TGTGCCAGCAGCAAAAGTGGCCCAATCCGCTACGAGCAGTACTTC.

The CDR3 spells CASSQDRRGGYNEQYF. CDR3 in DNA: TGCGCCAGCAGCCAAGATAGGCGGGGGGGATACAATGAGCAGTACTTC. The chain links TRBV4-1 to TRBJ2-5; 9 nucleotides agree with TRBD2. The CDR3 contains 16 residues. With V trimmed by 0 bases and J by 11 bases, 13 bases remained unmatched. Germline V CDR1 and CDR2: MGHRA, YSYEKL.